This TCR beta chain was profiled in a study of T cell repertoires in cytomegalovirus infection. One entry per CDR3 protein results from TCRdb running MiXCR on the reads. The sample lists around 500,000 distinct CDR3 sequences, 40% to 50% seen once, with 40% to 50% in the top ten. In germline, CDR1 is LNHDA, CDR2 SQIVND (reference sequence). This CDR3 contains 15 residues. V trimming: 9 bases; J trimming: 4 bases; junction bases outside the gene matches: 10. A word on this clonotype: The antigen is undetermined.

Findings and limits, study-wide: In two of eight donors, the top clonotype was HLA-C-restricted CMV-specific.

V gene TRBV19 combines with J gene TRBJ1-5; 9 nucleotides line up with TRBD1. This sequence originates from a human donor in good health (CMV status not recorded). Some clones in this sample may be carry-over from other donors' samples. The material sequenced was cultured PBMCs, taken from culture after CMV antigen stimulation. The CDR3 DNA is TGTGCCAGCAAAATGGGACAGGGAGAGAATCAGCCCCAGCATTTT. Residues: CASKMGQGENQPQHF.